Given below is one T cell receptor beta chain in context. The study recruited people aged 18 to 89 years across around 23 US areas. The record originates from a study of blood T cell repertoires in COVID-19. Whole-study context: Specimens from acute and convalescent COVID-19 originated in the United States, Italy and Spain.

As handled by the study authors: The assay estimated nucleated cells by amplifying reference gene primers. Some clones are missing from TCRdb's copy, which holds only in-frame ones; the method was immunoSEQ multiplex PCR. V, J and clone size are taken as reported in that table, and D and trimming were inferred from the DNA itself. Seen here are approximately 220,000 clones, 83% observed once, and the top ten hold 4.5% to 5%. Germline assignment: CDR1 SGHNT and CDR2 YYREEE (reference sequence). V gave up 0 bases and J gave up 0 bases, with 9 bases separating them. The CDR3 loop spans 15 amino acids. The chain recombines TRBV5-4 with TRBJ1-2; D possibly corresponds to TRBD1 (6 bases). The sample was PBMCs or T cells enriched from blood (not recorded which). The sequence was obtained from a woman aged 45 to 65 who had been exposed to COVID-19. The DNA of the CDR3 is TGTGCCAGCAGCTTGGAAGGGGGGGCTAACTATGGCTACACCTTC. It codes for CASSLEGGANYGYTF.